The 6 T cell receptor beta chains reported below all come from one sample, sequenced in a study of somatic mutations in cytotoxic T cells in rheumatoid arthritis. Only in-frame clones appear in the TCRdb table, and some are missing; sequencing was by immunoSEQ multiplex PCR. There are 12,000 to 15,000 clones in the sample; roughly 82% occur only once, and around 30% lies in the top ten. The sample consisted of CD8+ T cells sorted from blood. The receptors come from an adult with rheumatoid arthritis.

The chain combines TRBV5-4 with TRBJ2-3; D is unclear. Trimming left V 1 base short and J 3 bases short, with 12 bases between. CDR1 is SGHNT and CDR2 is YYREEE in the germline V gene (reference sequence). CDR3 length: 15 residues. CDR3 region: CASSLIPGSTDTQYF. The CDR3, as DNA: TGTGCCAGCAGCTTGATCCCTGGAAGTACAGATACGCAGTATTTT.

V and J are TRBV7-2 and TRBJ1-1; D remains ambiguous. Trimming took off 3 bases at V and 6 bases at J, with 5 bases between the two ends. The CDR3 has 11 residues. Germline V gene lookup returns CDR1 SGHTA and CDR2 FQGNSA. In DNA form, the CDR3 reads TGTGCCAGCAGCTTCACTCCTGAAGCTTTCTTT. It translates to CASSFTPEAFF.

The CDR3 is CASSSATNEQFF. The CDR3 nucleotides are TGTGCCAGCAGCTCCGCCACCAATGAGCAGTTCTTC. The rearrangement links TRBV7-2 to TRBJ2-1; D unresolved. This CDR3 is built from 12 residues. Trimming stripped 4 bases from V and 6 bases from J, with 7 bases between. CDR1 and CDR2 from the germline V gene are SGHTA and FQGNSA.

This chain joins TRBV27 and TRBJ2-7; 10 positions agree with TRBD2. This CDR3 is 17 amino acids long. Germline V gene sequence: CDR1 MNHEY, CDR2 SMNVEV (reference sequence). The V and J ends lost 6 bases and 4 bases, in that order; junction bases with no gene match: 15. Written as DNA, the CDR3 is TGTGCCAGCAGGGGGGTTGTAGCGGGAGGCGCACGGTACGAGCAGTACTTC. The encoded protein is CASRGVVAGGARYEQYF.

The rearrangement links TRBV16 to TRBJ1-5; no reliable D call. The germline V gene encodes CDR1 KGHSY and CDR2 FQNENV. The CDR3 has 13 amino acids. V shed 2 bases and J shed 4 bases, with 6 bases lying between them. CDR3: CASSQGGNQPQHF. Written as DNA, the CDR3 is TGTGCCAGCAGCCAAGGAGGGAATCAGCCCCAGCATTTT. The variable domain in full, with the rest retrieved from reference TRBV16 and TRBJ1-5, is GEEVAQTPKHLVRGEGQKAKLYCAPIKGHSYVFWYQQVLKNEFKFLISFQNENVFDETGMPKERFSAKCLPNSPCSLEIQATKLEDSAVYFCASSQGGNQPQHFGDGTRLSIL.

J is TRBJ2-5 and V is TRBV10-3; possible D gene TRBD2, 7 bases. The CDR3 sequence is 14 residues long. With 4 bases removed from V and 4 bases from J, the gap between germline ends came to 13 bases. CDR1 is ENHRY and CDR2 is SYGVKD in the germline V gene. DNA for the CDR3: TGTGCCATCAGTGCCCCGGGGGGCGGAGAGACCCAGTACTTC. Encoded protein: CAISAPGGGETQYF.